This T cell receptor beta chain was observed in a study of Graves' ophthalmopathy and Graves' hyperthyroidism. This clonotype was detected many times. The CDR3 has 12 amino acids. V lost 4 bases and J lost 9, with 10 bases in between. The authors amplified TCR beta CDR3 regions from RNA transcripts. Following a first-round RT-PCR that used HTBI primers, a second-round multiplex PCR was carried out. MiXCR, run by TCRdb on the multiplex PCR reads, gives a single entry per CDR3 protein. The sample shows about half a million distinct CDR3 sequences, approximately 15% of them seen only once. The PBMC fraction was derived from more than 8 ml of fresh peripheral blood.

This chain connects TRBV12-3 or TRBV12-4 to TRBJ2-4; the D is unclear. The sequenced material came from blood. This clonotype was obtained from a woman aged 25 to 39 with Graves' ophthalmopathy. The CDR3 reads CASSSRASIQYF. CDR3 DNA sequence: TGTGCCAGCAGTTCTCGGGCGTCCATTCAGTACTTC.